The 14 T cell receptor beta chains presented below share a single source sample, sequenced in a study of low-dose radiotherapy and immunotherapy resistance in tumors. Both TCRalpha and TCRbeta chains were reverse transcribed with V-gene-specific primers. Amplification, which lasted roughly 20 PCR cycles, used a constant-region primer and V-primer adapter to amplify TCRs. TCRdb ran MiXCR on the reads and lists one entry per CDR3 protein. The sample has 80,000 to 90,000 distinct CDR3 sequences, 18% seen once; the top ten hold 2.8%. Time point described: before trial treatment. Sample: PBMCs, taken before treatment. These TCRs come from a male donor with prostate cancer.

In its sample, this clonotype was seen many times. The V gene is TRBV6-2 or TRBV6-3, the J gene TRBJ2-5; possible D gene TRBD1, 6 bases. Per the germline V gene, CDR1 is MNHEY and CDR2 is SVGEGT. V dropped 7 bases and J dropped 1 base, with 10 bases sitting between them. CDR3 size: 13 residues. The DNA for the CDR3 is TGTGCCAGCACTAAGGACAGCCAAGAGACCCAGTACTTC. This encodes CASTKDSQETQYF.

This clonotype has a count of ten or more. The chain is built from TRBV19 and TRBJ2-7; no definite D call. The CDR3 is made up of 15 amino acids. In germline, CDR1 is LNHDA, CDR2 SQIVND (reference sequence). The V end was cut by 3 bases, the J end by 2 bases, with 14 bases between. The CDR3 DNA sequence: TGTGCCAGTAGTATCTCAGTTTCCCTCGCCTACGAGCAGTACTTC. It encodes CASSISVSLAYEQYF.

This clonotype has at least ten counts. The chain carries TRBV12-3 or TRBV12-4 and TRBJ1-1; a weak D match, TRBD1 (6 bases). The CDR3 consists of 11 residues. Trimming pared 6 bases from V and 7 bases from J, leaving 9 bases between. The CDR3 protein is CASSHRDEAFF. The CDR3 DNA sequence: TGTGCCAGCAGCCACAGGGATGAAGCTTTCTTT.

Remarks on this clonotype: A single base separates this from a much larger clone, so it may be a read error. The genes are TRBV4-1 and TRBJ2-4, with D unclear. V was clipped by 1 base and J by 13 bases, with 11 bases between them. The CDR3 runs 12 residues. CDR1 MGHRA and CDR2 YSYEKL come from the germline V gene. The CDR3 spells CASSQVTDKQYF. The CDR3 nucleotides read TGCGCCAGCAGCCAAGTGACGGATAAGCAGTACTTC.

This clonotype was recorded at least ten times. This may be a read error: a much more frequent sequence differs by one nucleotide. The genes are TRBV29-1 and TRBJ2-3; D ambiguous. The ends were cut back, 4 bases at V and 0 bases at J, with 11 bases in the middle. The CDR3 has 14 amino acids. Germline CDR1 is SQVTM and CDR2 is ANQGSEA. In DNA form, the CDR3 reads TGCAGCGTTGTGGTCGCCTCTAGCACAGATACGCAGTATTTT. It specifies CSVVVASSTDTQYF.

This clonotype was counted ten times or more. The chain recombines TRBV29-1 with TRBJ2-7; D may correspond to TRBD1 or TRBD2 (5 bases each). This CDR3 has 13 residues. Germline-derived CDR1 and CDR2 are SQVTM and ANQGSEA. The germline V and J ends were trimmed by 4 bases and 2 bases, with 12 bases remaining between them. The DNA of the CDR3 is TGCAGCGTTGGGCGTCGGGGCCCCTACGAGCAGTACTTC. Translated, it gives CSVGRRGPYEQYF.

This clonotype was detected ten times or more. DNA of the CDR3: TGTGCCAGCAGCTCCGGGACAGGGGTTTGGGAGACCCAGTACTTC. Translating gives CASSSGTGVWETQYF. The chain links TRBV12-3 or TRBV12-4 to TRBJ2-5; 10 bases fit TRBD1. CDR3 length: 15 amino acids. Germline trimming cut 6 bases from V and 5 bases from J; bases unmatched to any gene: 9.

This clonotype was detected many times. This chain links TRBV20-1 with TRBJ1-6; 7 nucleotides agree with TRBD1. The CDR3 extends over 14 amino acids. CDR1 is DFQATT and CDR2 is SNEGSKA in the germline V gene (reference sequence). The trim removed 3 bases at V and 7 bases at J, leaving 6 bases unmatched. The CDR3 reads CSASGGQLNSPLHF. The CDR3 DNA reads TGCAGTGCTAGTGGGGGACAGTTAAATTCACCCCTCCACTTT.

This clonotype was recorded many times. V gene TRBV6-2 or TRBV6-3 combines with J gene TRBJ1-2; no definite D call. The germline gives CDR1 MNHEY, CDR2 SVGEGT. V lost 5 bases, J lost 5 bases, and 9 bases lay in between. The CDR3 length is 12 residues. This CDR3 is CASSPAEYGYTF. The DNA for the CDR3 is TGTGCCAGCAGTCCAGCTGAATATGGCTACACCTTC.

In its sample, this clonotype was seen many times. This CDR3 reads CASSSSGGGETQYF. Here the CDR3 DNA reads TGTGCCAGCAGCAGCAGCGGGGGTGGAGAGACCCAGTACTTC. This sequence joins TRBV12-3 or TRBV12-4 and TRBJ2-5; the match to TRBD2 covers 8 bases. The CDR3 runs to 14 residues. J lost 4 bases, V lost 6 bases, and 7 bases had no gene match.

There are a few counts of this clonotype. The chain joins TRBV3-1 to TRBJ1-3, with D unresolved. V was pared by 0 bases and J by 4 bases, with 10 bases between. The germline CDR1 and CDR2 sequences are LGHDT and YNNKEL (reference sequence). The CDR3 is made up of 15 amino acids. The CDR3 nucleotides are TGTGCCAGCAGCCAAGACAGGACCTTCGGAAACACCATATATTTT. Its translation is CASSQDRTFGNTIYF.

This clonotype was counted ten times or more. This sequence joins TRBV5-1 and TRBJ2-7; 7 bases align to TRBD1. This CDR3 is 15 amino acids long. The V gene's germline CDR1 is SGHRS and CDR2 YFSETQ. Trimming cost V 4 bases and J 0 bases; bases outside gene matches: 7. The CDR3 DNA sequence: TGCGCCAGCAGCCCACGTCAGGGGGTCTCCTACGAGCAGTACTTC. Protein product: CASSPRQGVSYEQYF.

In DNA form, the CDR3 reads TGTGCCTGGAGTGTAGGCAATTCCCCCTGGGGAGCCAAAAACATTCAGTACTTC. Its translation is CAWSVGNSPWGAKNIQYF. The chain is built from TRBV30 and TRBJ2-4, with no clear D. The CDR3 runs to 18 residues. V lost 0 bases, J lost 0 bases, and 18 bases lay in between. Germline V gene lookup returns CDR1 GTSNPN and CDR2 SVGIG (reference sequence). The entire variable domain, with the rest obtained from reference TRBV30 and TRBJ2-4, is as follows: SQTIHQWPATLVQPVGSPLSLECTVEGTSNPNLYWYRQAAGRGLQLLFYSVGIGQISSEVPQNLSASRPQDRQFILSSKKLLLSDSGFYLCAWSVGNSPWGAKNIQYFGAGTRLSVL.

The genes are TRBV6-2 or TRBV6-3 and TRBJ2-7, with 9 bases fitting TRBD2. The junction had 7 bases not matched to a gene; V was cut back by 10 bases and J by 0 bases. CDR3 length: 14 residues. The germline gives CDR1 MNHEY, CDR2 SVGEGT. The CDR3 coding sequence is TGTGCCATCAAGACTAGCGGAAGCTCCTACGAGCAGTACTTC. Translating it yields CAIKTSGSSYEQYF.